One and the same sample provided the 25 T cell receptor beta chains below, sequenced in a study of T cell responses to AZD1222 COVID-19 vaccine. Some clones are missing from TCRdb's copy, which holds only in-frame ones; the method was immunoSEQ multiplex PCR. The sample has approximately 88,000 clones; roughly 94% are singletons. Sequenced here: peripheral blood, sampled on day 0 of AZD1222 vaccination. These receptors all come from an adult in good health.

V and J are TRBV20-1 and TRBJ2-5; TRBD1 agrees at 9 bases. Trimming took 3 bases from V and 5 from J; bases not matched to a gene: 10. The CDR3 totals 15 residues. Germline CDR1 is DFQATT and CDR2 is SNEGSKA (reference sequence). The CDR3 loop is CSASAQPGQGETQYF. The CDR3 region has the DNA TGCAGTGCTAGTGCACAACCGGGACAGGGTGAGACCCAGTACTTC.

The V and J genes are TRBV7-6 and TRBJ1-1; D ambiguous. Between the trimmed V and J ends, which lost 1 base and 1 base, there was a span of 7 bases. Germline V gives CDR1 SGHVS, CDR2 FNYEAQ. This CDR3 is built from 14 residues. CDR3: CASSLEVKNTEAFF. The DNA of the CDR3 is TGTGCCAGCAGCTTAGAGGTCAAGAACACTGAAGCTTTCTTT.

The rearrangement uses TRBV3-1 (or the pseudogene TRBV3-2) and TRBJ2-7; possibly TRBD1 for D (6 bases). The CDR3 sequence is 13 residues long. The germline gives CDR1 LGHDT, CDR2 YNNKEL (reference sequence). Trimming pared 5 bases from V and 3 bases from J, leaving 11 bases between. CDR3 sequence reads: CASSTNRDYEQYF. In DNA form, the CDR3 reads TGTGCCAGCAGCACCAACAGGGACTACGAGCAGTACTTC.

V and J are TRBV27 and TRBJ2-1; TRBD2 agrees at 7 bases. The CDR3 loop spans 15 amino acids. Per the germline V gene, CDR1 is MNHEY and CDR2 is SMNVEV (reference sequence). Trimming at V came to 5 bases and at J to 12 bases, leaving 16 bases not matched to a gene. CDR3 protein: CASSPRRLATAGQFF. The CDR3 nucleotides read TGTGCCAGCAGTCCACGTAGACTAGCCACCGCTGGGCAGTTCTTC.

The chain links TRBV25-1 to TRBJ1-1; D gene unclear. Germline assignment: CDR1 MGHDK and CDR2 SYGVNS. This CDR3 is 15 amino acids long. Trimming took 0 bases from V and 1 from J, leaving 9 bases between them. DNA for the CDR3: TGTGCCAGCAGTGAATATAGTTATCCGAACACTGAAGCTTTCTTT. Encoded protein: CASSEYSYPNTEAFF.

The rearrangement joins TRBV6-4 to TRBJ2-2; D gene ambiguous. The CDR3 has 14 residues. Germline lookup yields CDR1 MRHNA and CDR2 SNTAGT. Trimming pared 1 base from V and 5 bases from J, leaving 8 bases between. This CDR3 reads CASSDFWGTGELFF. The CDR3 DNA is TGTGCCAGCAGTGACTTTTGGGGTACCGGGGAGCTGTTTTTT.

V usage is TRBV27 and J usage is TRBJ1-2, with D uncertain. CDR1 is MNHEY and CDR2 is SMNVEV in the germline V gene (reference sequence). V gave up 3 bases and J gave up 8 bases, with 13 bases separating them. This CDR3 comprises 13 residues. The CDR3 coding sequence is TGTGCCAGCAGTTTGAGGGTAGCGGAAGGCTACACCTTC. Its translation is CASSLRVAEGYTF.

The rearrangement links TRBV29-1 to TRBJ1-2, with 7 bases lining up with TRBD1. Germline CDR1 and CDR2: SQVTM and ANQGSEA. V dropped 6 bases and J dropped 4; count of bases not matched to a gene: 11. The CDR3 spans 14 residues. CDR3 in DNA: TGCAGCGTGACACAGGGGACGTGGCGCTATGGCTACACCTTC. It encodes CSVTQGTWRYGYTF.

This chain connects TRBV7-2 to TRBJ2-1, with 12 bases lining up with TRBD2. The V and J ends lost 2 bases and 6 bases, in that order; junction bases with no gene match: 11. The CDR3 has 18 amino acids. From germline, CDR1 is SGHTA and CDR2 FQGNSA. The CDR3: CASSLRSPTSGSRNEQFF. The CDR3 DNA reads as TGTGCCAGCAGCTTAAGGTCCCCGACTAGCGGGAGTCGCAATGAGCAGTTCTTC.

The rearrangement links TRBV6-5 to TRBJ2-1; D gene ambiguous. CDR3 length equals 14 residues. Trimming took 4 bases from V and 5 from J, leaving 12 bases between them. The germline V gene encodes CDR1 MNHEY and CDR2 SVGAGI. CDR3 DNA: TGTGCCAGCAGTTTAGACGCCGCACACAATGAGCAGTTCTTC. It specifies CASSLDAAHNEQFF.

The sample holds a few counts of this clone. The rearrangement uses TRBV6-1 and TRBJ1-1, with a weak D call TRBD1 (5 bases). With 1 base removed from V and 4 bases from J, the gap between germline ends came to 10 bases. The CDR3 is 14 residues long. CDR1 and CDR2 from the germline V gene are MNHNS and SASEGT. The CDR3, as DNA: TGTGCCAGCAGTGAAGAAGAGGGGCCCACTGAAGCTTTCTTT. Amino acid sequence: CASSEEEGPTEAFF.

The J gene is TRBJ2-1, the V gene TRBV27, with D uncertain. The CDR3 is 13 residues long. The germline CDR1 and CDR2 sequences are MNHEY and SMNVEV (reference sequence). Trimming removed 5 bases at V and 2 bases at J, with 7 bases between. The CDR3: CASSKSPYNEQFF. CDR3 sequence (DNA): TGTGCCAGCAGTAAAAGCCCCTACAATGAGCAGTTCTTC.

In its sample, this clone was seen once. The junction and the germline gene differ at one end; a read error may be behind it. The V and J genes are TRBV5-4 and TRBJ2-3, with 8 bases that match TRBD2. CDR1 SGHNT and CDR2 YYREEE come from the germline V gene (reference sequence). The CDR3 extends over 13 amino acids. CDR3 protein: CASSFVPGTRALF. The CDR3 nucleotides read TGTGCCAGCAGCTTCGTTCCCGGGACTAGAGCCTTATTT. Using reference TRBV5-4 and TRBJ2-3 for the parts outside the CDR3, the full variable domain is ETGVTQSPTHLIKTRGQQVTLRCSSQSGHNTVSWYQQALGQGPQFIFQYYREEENGRGNFPPRFSGLQFPNYSSELNVNALELDDSALYLCASSFVPGTRALFGPGTRLTVL.

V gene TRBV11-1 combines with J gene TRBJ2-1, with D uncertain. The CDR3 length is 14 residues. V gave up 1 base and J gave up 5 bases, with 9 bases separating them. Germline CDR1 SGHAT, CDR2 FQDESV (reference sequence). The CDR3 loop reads CASSLEAANNEQFF. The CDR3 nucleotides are TGTGCCAGCAGCTTAGAGGCTGCTAACAATGAGCAGTTCTTC.

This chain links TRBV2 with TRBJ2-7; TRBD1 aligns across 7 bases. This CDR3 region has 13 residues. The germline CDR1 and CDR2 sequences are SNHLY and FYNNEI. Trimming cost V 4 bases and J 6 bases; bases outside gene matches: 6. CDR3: CASSGDSPGEQYF. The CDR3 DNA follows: TGTGCCAGCAGTGGGGACAGTCCCGGCGAGCAGTACTTC.

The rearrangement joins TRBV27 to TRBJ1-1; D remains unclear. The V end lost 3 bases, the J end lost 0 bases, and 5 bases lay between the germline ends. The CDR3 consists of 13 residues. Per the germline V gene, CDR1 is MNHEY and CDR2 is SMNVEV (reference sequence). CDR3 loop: CASSFLVNTEAFF. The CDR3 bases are TGTGCCAGCAGTTTTCTGGTGAACACTGAAGCTTTCTTT.

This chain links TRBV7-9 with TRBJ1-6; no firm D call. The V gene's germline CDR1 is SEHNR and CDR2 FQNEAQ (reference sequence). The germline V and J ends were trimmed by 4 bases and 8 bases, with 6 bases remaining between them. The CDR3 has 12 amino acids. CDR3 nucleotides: TGTGCCAGCAGCTCCAAGGATTCACCCCTCCACTTT. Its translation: CASSSKDSPLHF.

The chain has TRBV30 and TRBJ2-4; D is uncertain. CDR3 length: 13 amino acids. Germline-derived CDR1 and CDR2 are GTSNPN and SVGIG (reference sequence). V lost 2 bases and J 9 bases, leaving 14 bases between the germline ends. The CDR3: CAWSSSTEGIQYF. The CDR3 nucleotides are TGTGCCTGGAGTAGTAGCACCGAAGGCATTCAGTACTTC.

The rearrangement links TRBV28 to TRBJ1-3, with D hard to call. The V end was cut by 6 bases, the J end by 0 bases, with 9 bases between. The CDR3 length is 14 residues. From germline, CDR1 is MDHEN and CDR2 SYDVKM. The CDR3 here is CASRRQNSGNTIYF. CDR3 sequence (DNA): TGTGCCAGCAGGCGGCAGAACTCTGGAAACACCATATATTTT. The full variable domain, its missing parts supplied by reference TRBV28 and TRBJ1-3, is DVKVTQSSRYLVKRTGEKVFLECVQDMDHENMFWYRQDPGLGLRLIYFSYDVKMKEKGDIPEGYSVSREKKERFSLILESASTNQTSMYLCASRRQNSGNTIYFGEGSWLTVV.

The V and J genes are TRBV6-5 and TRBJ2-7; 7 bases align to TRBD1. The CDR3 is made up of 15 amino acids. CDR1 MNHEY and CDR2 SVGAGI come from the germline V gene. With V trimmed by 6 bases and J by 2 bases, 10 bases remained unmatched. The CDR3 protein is CASRTGTEIPYEQYF. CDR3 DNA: TGTGCCAGCAGGACCGGGACAGAGATACCCTACGAGCAGTACTTC.

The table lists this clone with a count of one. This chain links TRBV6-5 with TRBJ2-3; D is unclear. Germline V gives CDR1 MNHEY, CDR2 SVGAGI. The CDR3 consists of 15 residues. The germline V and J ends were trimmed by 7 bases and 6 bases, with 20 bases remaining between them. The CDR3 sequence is CASTEKPGPRDTQYF. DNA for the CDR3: TGTGCCAGCACCGAAAAGCCCGGCCCACGGGATACGCAGTATTTT.

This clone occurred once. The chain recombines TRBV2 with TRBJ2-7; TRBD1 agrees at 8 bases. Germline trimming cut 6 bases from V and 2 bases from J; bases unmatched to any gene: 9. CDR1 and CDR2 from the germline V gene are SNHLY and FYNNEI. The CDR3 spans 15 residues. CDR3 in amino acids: CASRRAMDRAYEQYF. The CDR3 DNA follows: TGTGCCAGCAGGCGGGCCATGGACAGGGCCTACGAGCAGTACTTC. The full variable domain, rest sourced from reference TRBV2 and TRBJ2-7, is EPEVTQTPSHQVTQMGQEVILRCVPISNHLYFYWYRQILGQKVEFLVSFYNNEISEKSEIFDDQFSVERPDGSNFTLKIRSTKLEDSAMYFCASRRAMDRAYEQYFGPGTRLTVT.

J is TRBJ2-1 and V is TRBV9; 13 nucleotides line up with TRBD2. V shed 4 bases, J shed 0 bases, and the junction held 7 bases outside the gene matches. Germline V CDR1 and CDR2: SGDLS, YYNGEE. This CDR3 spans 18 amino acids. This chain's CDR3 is CASSPGLAGSSSYNEQFF. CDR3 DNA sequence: TGTGCCAGCAGCCCGGGACTAGCGGGATCGAGCTCCTACAATGAGCAGTTCTTC.

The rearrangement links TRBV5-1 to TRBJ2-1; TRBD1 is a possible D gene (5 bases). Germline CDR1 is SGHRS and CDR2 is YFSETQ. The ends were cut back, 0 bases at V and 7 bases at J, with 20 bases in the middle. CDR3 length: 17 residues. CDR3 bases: TGCGCCAGCAGCTTGGCCCTCAGGAGACAGCGCCCAAATGAGCAGTTCTTC. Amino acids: CASSLALRRQRPNEQFF.

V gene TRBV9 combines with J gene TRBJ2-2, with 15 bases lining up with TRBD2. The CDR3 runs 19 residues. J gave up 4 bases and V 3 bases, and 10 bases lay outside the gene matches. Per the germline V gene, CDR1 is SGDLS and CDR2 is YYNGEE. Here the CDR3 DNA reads TGTGCCAGCAGCGAGTCGGGACTAGCGGGAGGTCCGTCCACCGGGGAGCTGTTTTTT. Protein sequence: CASSESGLAGGPSTGELFF.